One and the same sample provided the 27 T cell receptor beta chains below, sequenced in a study of T-cell reconstitution after alpha-beta-depleted transplantation in children. Library preparation (for TCRbeta) was performed with unique molecular identifiers. TCRdb reprocessed the PCR reads via MiXCR and lists one record per CDR3 protein. The sample records around 670,000 distinct CDR3 sequences, around 12% being singletons. Sequencing was performed on PBMCs, taken before TCRalphabeta/CD19-depleted stem cell transplant. The source is a girl aged 2 to 10 with congenital amegakaryocytic thrombocytopenia, due to receive a stem cell transplant.

This chain connects TRBV2 to TRBJ2-1; 9 nucleotides match TRBD2. The trim removed 6 bases at V and 5 bases at J, leaving 8 bases unmatched. CDR3 length: 15 residues. Germline V gene lookup returns CDR1 SNHLY and CDR2 FYNNEI. CDR3 region: CASSLTGLANNEQFF. DNA for the CDR3: TGTGCCAGCAGCCTGACGGGACTAGCTAACAATGAGCAGTTCTTC. The whole variable domain, filled in from reference TRBV2 and TRBJ2-1, reads EPEVTQTPSHQVTQMGQEVILRCVPISNHLYFYWYRQILGQKVEFLVSFYNNEISEKSEIFDDQFSVERPDGSNFTLKIRSTKLEDSAMYFCASSLTGLANNEQFFGPGTRLTVL.

This clonotype was observed many times. The V call is TRBV3-1, the J call TRBJ2-2; D perhaps matches TRBD1 (5 bases). CDR1 is LGHDT and CDR2 is YNNKEL in the germline V gene (reference sequence). Trimming took off 2 bases at V and 1 base at J, with 8 bases between the two ends. CDR3 length equals 15 residues. The CDR3 DNA is TGTGCCAGCAGCCAATTAGGGGTGAACACCGGGGAGCTGTTTTTT. The encoded protein is CASSQLGVNTGELFF.

A remark on this clonotype: The missing conserved phenylalanine or tryptophan at the end of this CDR3 makes a read error likely. The chain links TRBV20-1 to TRBJ2-4; D unresolved. Germline CDR1 and CDR2: DFQATT and SNEGSKA (reference sequence). The ends were cut back, 5 bases at V and 0 bases at J, with 11 bases in the middle. This CDR3 contains 14 residues. The CDR3: CSASYRLAKNIQYL. In DNA, the CDR3 is TGCAGTGCTTCATATAGACTAGCCAAAAACATTCAGTACCTC.

Ten or more counts support this clonotype. J is TRBJ2-1 and V is TRBV5-1; TRBD2 aligns across 7 bases. The CDR3 extends over 18 amino acids. Germline values: CDR1 SGHRS, CDR2 YFSETQ. The V gene end was trimmed by 0 bases and the J gene end by 8 bases; junction bases not matched to a gene: 17. The CDR3 sequence is CASSLVRSSGGVRDEQFF. The CDR3 DNA follows: TGCGCCAGCAGCTTGGTTCGGTCTAGCGGAGGGGTTCGGGATGAGCAGTTCTTC. Filled out from reference TRBV5-1 and TRBJ2-1, the complete variable domain reads KAGVTQTPRYLIKTRGQQVTLSCSPISGHRSVSWYQQTPGQGLQFLFEYFSETQRNKGNFPGRFSGRQFSNSRSEMNVSTLELGDSALYLCASSLVRSSGGVRDEQFFGPGTRLTVL.

In this sample, this clonotype turned up many times. This chain joins TRBV5-1 and TRBJ2-1; D possibly corresponds to TRBD2 (6 bases). V was trimmed by 3 bases and J by 5 bases, leaving 12 bases between them. The CDR3 loop spans 14 amino acids. The germline gives CDR1 SGHRS, CDR2 YFSETQ. CDR3 amino acids: CASSSWDLNNEQFF. The CDR3, as DNA: TGCGCCAGCAGCTCCTGGGACTTGAACAATGAGCAGTTCTTC. Full variable domain (missing parts from reference TRBV5-1 and TRBJ2-1): KAGVTQTPRYLIKTRGQQVTLSCSPISGHRSVSWYQQTPGQGLQFLFEYFSETQRNKGNFPGRFSGRQFSNSRSEMNVSTLELGDSALYLCASSSWDLNNEQFFGPGTRLTVL.

This clonotype has at least ten counts. This sequence joins TRBV20-1 and TRBJ2-3, with TRBD2 matching 11 bases. Looked up from germline, CDR1 is DFQATT and CDR2 is SNEGSKA (reference sequence). The CDR3 is made up of 16 amino acids. The J segment lost 0 bases and the V segment lost 0 bases, leaving 2 bases of the junction unmatched. The CDR3 here is CSARDRLAGSTDTQYF. CDR3 in DNA: TGCAGTGCTAGAGATCGACTAGCGGGGAGCACAGATACGCAGTATTTT.

This clonotype was detected ten times or more. The V and J genes are TRBV20-1 and TRBJ2-1, with D perhaps TRBD1 or TRBD2 (6 bases each). Germline-derived CDR1 and CDR2 are DFQATT and SNEGSKA (reference sequence). The CDR3 loop spans 14 amino acids. V lost 5 bases to trimming and J lost 7 bases, with 18 bases between them. The CDR3 loop is CSALRQARGNEQFF. The DNA of the CDR3 is TGCAGTGCTCTCAGACAGGCCCGGGGGAATGAGCAGTTCTTC.

This clonotype was picked up a small number of times. The chain carries TRBV7-9 and TRBJ2-7; D possibly matches TRBD1 or TRBD2 (5 bases each). CDR1 SEHNR and CDR2 FQNEAQ come from the germline V gene (reference sequence). V was cut by 3 bases and J by 3 bases, with 15 bases left in between. CDR3 size: 15 residues. The CDR3 loop is CASSFFGTGIYEQYF. The CDR3 region has the DNA TGTGCCAGCAGCTTCTTCGGGACGGGGATCTACGAGCAGTACTTC.

The DNA for the CDR3 is TGTGCCAGCAGCTTCGGGGGAGAGACTGAAGCTTTCTTT. Translated, it gives CASSFGGETEAFF. The chain carries TRBV7-9 and TRBJ1-1; tentatively, D is TRBD1 (5 bases). The CDR3 has 13 residues. Germline V gives CDR1 SEHNR, CDR2 FQNEAQ (reference sequence). V dropped 3 bases and J dropped 5 bases, with 10 bases sitting between them. The full variable domain, in which reference TRBV7-9 and TRBJ1-1 provide the parts outside the CDR3, is DTGVSQNPRHKITKRGQNVTFRCDPISEHNRLYWYRQTLGQGPEFLTYFQNEAQLEKSRLLSDRFSAERPKGSFSTLEIQRTEQGDSAMYLCASSFGGETEAFFGQGTRLTVV.

The chain carries TRBV7-8 and TRBJ2-5; the D is unclear. Deletions cut 3 bases from V and 5 bases from J, with 10 bases between. The CDR3 covers 13 residues. In germline, CDR1 is SGHVS, CDR2 FQNEAQ. In DNA form, the CDR3 reads TGTGCCAGCAGCTTCTGGGCGGAGGAGACCCAGTACTTC. It translates to CASSFWAEETQYF.

This clonotype occurred many times. The chain links TRBV29-1 to TRBJ2-1; no clear D. CDR3 length: 14 residues. Germline-derived CDR1 and CDR2 are SQVTM and ANQGSEA. The germline V and J ends were trimmed by 2 bases and 3 bases, with 11 bases remaining between them. The DNA of the CDR3 is TGCAGCGTTGAACAGGTAAACTTCTACAATGAGCAGTTCTTC. Its translation is CSVEQVNFYNEQFF.

This clonotype has just a few counts. This chain joins TRBV20-1 and TRBJ2-1; the match to TRBD2 covers 7 bases. CDR3 size: 19 residues. CDR1 is DFQATT and CDR2 is SNEGSKA in the germline V gene (reference sequence). Trimming took 0 bases from V and 4 from J; bases not matched to a gene: 18. In DNA form, the CDR3 reads TGCAGTGCTAGAGATGATTTCAGGAGCGGGGATATACTTTACAATGAGCAGTTCTTC. Translating it yields CSARDDFRSGDILYNEQFF.

In its sample, this clonotype was seen a few times. The genes are TRBV5-1 and TRBJ2-3, with 12 bases lining up with TRBD2. The germline gives CDR1 SGHRS, CDR2 YFSETQ. Trimming removed 4 bases from V and 2 bases from J; junction bases left unmatched: 5. This CDR3 comprises 16 residues. The CDR3 DNA reads TGCGCCAGCAGCCTAACTAGCGGGAGGAACACAGATACGCAGTATTTT. The encoded protein is CASSLTSGRNTDTQYF.

This clonotype occurred many times. This chain links TRBV29-1 with TRBJ1-4; 8 nucleotides align to TRBD1. The germline gives CDR1 SQVTM, CDR2 ANQGSEA. The CDR3 sequence is 15 residues long. V shed 6 bases and J 8 bases; nucleotides not matched to a gene: 14. In DNA, the CDR3 is TGCAGCGTCGCTTCGACAGGGGTGGGAGGGGAAAAACTGTTTTTT. It translates to CSVASTGVGGEKLFF.

J is TRBJ2-5 and V is TRBV15; D unresolved. V shed 2 bases and J shed 3 bases, with 22 bases lying between them. CDR3 length equals 18 residues. CDR1 and CDR2 (germline): LNHNV, YYDKDF (reference sequence). CDR3 sequence: CATSRRLLVQAIEETQYF. The CDR3 nucleotides read TGTGCCACCAGCAGACGTCTGTTAGTTCAGGCGATTGAAGAGACCCAGTACTTC.

This clonotype was counted only a few times. J is TRBJ1-2 and V is TRBV7-3; the match to TRBD1 covers 8 bases. Germline V gene lookup returns CDR1 SGHTA and CDR2 FQGTGA. With V trimmed by 4 bases and J by 3 bases, 13 bases remained unmatched. The CDR3 is 17 amino acids. The CDR3 DNA follows: TGTGCCAGCAGCTCCCGGCTCAGGGGGCGGGGGTACTATGGCTACACCTTC. This sequence encodes CASSSRLRGRGYYGYTF.

This clonotype was recorded many times. The chain links TRBV28 to TRBJ2-7; tentatively, D is TRBD1 (6 bases). The V gene lost 7 bases and the J gene lost 3 bases, with 16 bases spanning the gap. The CDR3 has 14 amino acids. Germline values: CDR1 MDHEN, CDR2 SYDVKM. Here the CDR3 reads CASTVTGSDYEQYF. CDR3 nucleotides: TGTGCCAGCACCGTGACAGGCTCAGACTACGAGCAGTACTTC.

This clonotype occurred many times. The chain recombines TRBV20-1 with TRBJ2-5; D could derive from TRBD1 or TRBD2 (5 bases each). The ends were cut back, 3 bases at V and 1 base at J, with 15 bases in the middle. The CDR3 has 15 residues. CDR1 and CDR2 from the germline V gene are DFQATT and SNEGSKA (reference sequence). CDR3 bases: TGCAGTGCTAGTTTATTCGGGACGCTCCAAGAGACCCAGTACTTC. This sequence encodes CSASLFGTLQETQYF.

The V and J genes are TRBV20-1 and TRBJ2-5, with TRBD1 matching 9 bases. Looked up from germline, CDR1 is DFQATT and CDR2 is SNEGSKA (reference sequence). V shed 1 base, J shed 9 bases, and the junction held 15 bases outside the gene matches. This CDR3 has 16 residues. CDR3 in amino acids: CSARGTGAEGKNAQYF. The CDR3 nucleotides read TGCAGTGCTAGAGGGACAGGGGCGGAGGGGAAGAATGCCCAGTACTTC.

The chain uses TRBV12-3 or TRBV12-4 and TRBJ1-2, with a tentative D call TRBD1 (5 bases). The CDR3 runs 12 residues. Trimming cost V 6 bases and J 4 bases, with 9 bases left between them. The CDR3 loop is CASRGTVYGYTF. DNA of the CDR3: TGTGCCAGCAGAGGGACGGTCTATGGCTACACCTTC.

This clonotype was detected only a few times. The chain joins TRBV3-1 to TRBJ2-1; D is unresolved. This CDR3 has 14 amino acids. V lost 0 bases, J lost 8 bases, and 11 bases lay in between. CDR1 is LGHDT, CDR2 YNNKEL, per germline (reference sequence). CDR3 sequence: CASSQDSSRDEQFF. Written as DNA, the CDR3 is TGTGCCAGCAGCCAAGACTCATCGAGAGATGAGCAGTTCTTC.

The rearrangement joins TRBV20-1 to TRBJ2-1; 9 positions agree with TRBD1. With V trimmed by 6 bases and J by 8 bases, 8 bases remained unmatched. The germline CDR1 and CDR2 sequences are DFQATT and SNEGSKA (reference sequence). The CDR3 length is 13 residues. DNA of the CDR3: TGCAGTGCAGGGGACAGGGTAGGGCATGAGCAGTTCTTC. Protein product: CSAGDRVGHEQFF.

This chain's CDR3 is CASSRRTGGIYNEQFF. The CDR3 DNA reads TGTGCCAGCTCACGACGGACAGGGGGAATCTACAATGAGCAGTTCTTC. The V gene is TRBV18, the J gene TRBJ2-1, with 10 nucleotides matching TRBD1. Trimming removed 4 bases from V and 3 bases from J; junction bases left unmatched: 6. The CDR3 runs 16 residues. Germline lookup yields CDR1 KGHSH and CDR2 LQKENI. Looking up the rest from reference TRBV18 and TRBJ2-1 gives the full variable domain: NAGVMQNPRHLVRRRGQEARLRCSPMKGHSHVYWYRQLPEEGLKFMVYLQKENIIDESGMPKERFSAEFPKEGPSILRIQQVVRGDSAAYFCASSRRTGGIYNEQFFGPGTRLTVL.

To note about this clonotype: Compared with germline, one end of the junction differs, possibly owing to a read error. V is TRBV20-1 and J is TRBJ2-7, with D perhaps matching TRBD2 (6 bases). Germline lookup yields CDR1 DFQATT and CDR2 SNEGSKA (reference sequence). This CDR3 spans 15 amino acids. CDR3 in DNA: TGCGGTGCTAGCCCGGAGGTAGCGGTGATGTACGAGCAGTACTTC. As protein: CGASPEVAVMYEQYF.

Note on this clonotype: A much larger clone differs from this one at a single base, so this may be a read error. The chain links TRBV13 to TRBJ1-1; unclear D gene. V lost 2 bases to trimming and J lost 2 bases, with 3 bases between them. Germline values: CDR1 PRHDT, CDR2 FYEKMQ (reference sequence). This CDR3 region has 12 residues. The CDR3 DNA follows: TGTGCCAGCAGCTTATACAACACTGAAGCTTTCTTT. Translating it yields CASSLYNTEAFF.

J is TRBJ1-5 and V is TRBV20-1; TRBD1 might be the D (5 bases). This CDR3 has 14 amino acids. Trimming took off 3 bases at V and 5 bases at J, with 14 bases between the two ends. From germline, CDR1 is DFQATT and CDR2 SNEGSKA (reference sequence). CDR3 in amino acids: CSARKVGAHQPQHF. The CDR3 coding sequence is TGCAGTGCTAGGAAGGTCGGGGCCCATCAGCCCCAGCATTTT.

This chain links TRBV5-1 with TRBJ2-7; weak D call: TRBD2 (7 bases). V gave up 0 bases and J gave up 1 base, with 14 bases separating them. CDR3 length: 16 residues. The V gene's germline CDR1 is SGHRS and CDR2 YFSETQ. CDR3 in amino acids: CASSLEAGQTSYEQYF. Here the CDR3 DNA reads TGCGCCAGCAGCTTGGAAGCGGGACAAACTTCCTACGAGCAGTACTTC.